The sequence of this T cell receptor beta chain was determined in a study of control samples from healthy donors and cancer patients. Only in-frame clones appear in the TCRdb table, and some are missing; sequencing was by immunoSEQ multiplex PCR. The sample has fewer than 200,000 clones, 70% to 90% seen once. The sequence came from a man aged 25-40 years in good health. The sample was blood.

CDR3 sequence (DNA): TGCGCCAGCAGCGACCATAACTATGGCTACACCTTC. As protein: CASSDHNYGYTF. This chain connects TRBV5-1 to TRBJ1-2, with unresolved D. The CDR3 is made up of 12 amino acids. V shed 4 bases and J shed 1 base, with 5 bases lying between them. Germline V gene sequence: CDR1 SGHRS, CDR2 YFSETQ.